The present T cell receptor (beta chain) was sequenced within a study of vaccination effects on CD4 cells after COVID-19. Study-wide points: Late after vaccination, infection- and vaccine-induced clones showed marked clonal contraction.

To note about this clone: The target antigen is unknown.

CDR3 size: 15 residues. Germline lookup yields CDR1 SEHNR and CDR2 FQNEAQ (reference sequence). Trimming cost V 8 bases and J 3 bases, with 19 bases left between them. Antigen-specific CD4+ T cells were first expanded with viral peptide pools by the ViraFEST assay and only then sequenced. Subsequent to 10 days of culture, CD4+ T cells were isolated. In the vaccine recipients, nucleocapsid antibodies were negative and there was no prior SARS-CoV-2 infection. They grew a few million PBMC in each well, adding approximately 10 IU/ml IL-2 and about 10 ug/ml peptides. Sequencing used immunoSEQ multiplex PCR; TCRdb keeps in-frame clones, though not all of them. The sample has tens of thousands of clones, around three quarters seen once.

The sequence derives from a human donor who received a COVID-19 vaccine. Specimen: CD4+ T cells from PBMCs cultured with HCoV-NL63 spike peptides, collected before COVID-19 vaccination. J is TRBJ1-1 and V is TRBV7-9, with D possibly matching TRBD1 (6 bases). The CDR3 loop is CASQGLAGPHTEAFF. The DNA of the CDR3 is TGTGCCAGCCAGGGGCTGGCCGGCCCCCACACTGAAGCTTTCTTT.